This T cell receptor beta chain was recorded in a study of cytomegalovirus exposure and HLA in healthy donors. Study-wide background: Previous work identified 120 million or so unique TCR beta sequences from about 179 million T cells. Overall study findings and caveats: In a later analysis, most CMV-associated TCR beta chains appeared HLA-restricted.

The CDR3 consists of 15 residues. V lost 6 bases to trimming and J lost 4 bases, with 16 bases between them. Germline lookup yields CDR1 SNHLY and CDR2 FYNNEI. PCR primers comprised 60 Vbeta and 13 Jbeta primers. Sequenced by immunoSEQ multiplex PCR; TCRdb stores in-frame clones only, minus some. The table has 150,000 to 200,000 clones, around four fifths seen once. This clone was found a few times. The antigen is unknown. Sequencing was done on a sample of PBMCs. The TCR comes from a man younger than 35 in good health and CMV-seronegative. The V and J genes are TRBV2 and TRBJ1-5; tentatively, D is TRBD1 (6 bases). The CDR3 sequence: CASRSRGGFNQPQHF. CDR3 nucleotides: TGTGCCAGCAGATCCCGAGGGGGTTTTAATCAGCCCCAGCATTTT.